This entry lists 22 T cell receptor beta chains sequenced from one sample in a study of T cell responses to AZD1222 COVID-19 vaccine (dated by TCRdb to about 2021). The sample's time point label, decoded: baseline before first vaccination. The method behind the library was the immunoSEQ multiplex PCR assay. This is the immuneACCESS table as TCRdb keeps it, with only in-frame sequences that have V and J called. A part of the clones is gone; compared with another copy, unresolved V genes explain less than half, and the rest is unexplained. The sample table holds about 110,000 clones, of which around 83% were seen once. The ten top clones hold 3% to 4% of the sample. The starting material was peripheral blood, obtained on day 0 of AZD1222 vaccination. These receptors all come from an adult in good health.

V and J are TRBV27 and TRBJ2-1, with D perhaps being TRBD1 or TRBD2 (5 bases each). The CDR3 contains 16 residues. Trimming took off 7 bases at V and 8 bases at J, with 24 bases between the two ends. In germline, CDR1 is MNHEY, CDR2 SMNVEV (reference sequence). The CDR3 sequence: CASTTNGEGLWDEQFF. The CDR3 DNA is TGTGCCAGCACCACGAACGGAGAGGGGCTATGGGATGAGCAGTTCTTC.

The chain combines TRBV18 with TRBJ1-6; possibly TRBD1 for D (5 bases). V shed 4 bases and J shed 5 bases, with 21 bases lying between them. The CDR3 runs 18 residues. Germline V lookup: CDR1 KGHSH, CDR2 LQKENI. CDR3: CASSLLQFGAGDNSPLHF. The CDR3 DNA follows: TGTGCCAGCTCACTACTACAATTCGGGGCAGGCGATAATTCACCCCTCCACTTT.

V usage is TRBV6-5 and J usage is TRBJ1-3; 7 bases are shared with TRBD1. The CDR3 is made up of 13 amino acids. V shed 6 bases and J 4 bases; nucleotides not matched to a gene: 3. Germline V gene sequence: CDR1 MNHEY, CDR2 SVGAGI. DNA of the CDR3: TGTGCCAGCAGCTTGGGACAGGGAAACACCATATATTTT. Protein product: CASSLGQGNTIYF.

V and J are TRBV15 and TRBJ1-1, with 8 nucleotides matching TRBD1. This CDR3 contains 14 residues. Per germline, CDR1 LNHNV and CDR2 YYDKDF (reference sequence). Trimming removed 4 bases from V and 3 bases from J; junction bases left unmatched: 4. The CDR3 reads CATSKQQGDTEAFF. In DNA form, the CDR3 reads TGTGCCACCAGCAAACAACAGGGGGACACTGAAGCTTTCTTT.

A single count supports this clone. The rearrangement joins TRBV27 to TRBJ2-7; the match to TRBD1 covers 9 bases. The germline gives CDR1 MNHEY, CDR2 SMNVEV (reference sequence). V shed 6 bases and J 1 base; nucleotides not matched to a gene: 7. This CDR3 spans 15 amino acids. The CDR3 region has the DNA TGTGCCAGCAGATTACCGGGACAGGGTTCCTACGAGCAGTACTTC. This encodes CASRLPGQGSYEQYF.

This chain uses TRBV28 with TRBJ2-2, with a possible D match to TRBD1 (6 bases). The CDR3 length is 18 residues. V gave up 4 bases and J gave up 0 bases, with 18 bases separating them. Per the germline V gene, CDR1 is MDHEN and CDR2 is SYDVKM. Here the CDR3 reads CASSSSPHRATNTGELFF. CDR3 nucleotide sequence: TGTGCCAGCAGTTCCTCGCCCCACAGGGCTACGAACACCGGGGAGCTGTTTTTT.

This clone was recorded a few times. The J gene is TRBJ2-1, the V gene TRBV5-1; no firm D call. The CDR3 contains 15 residues. V lost 4 bases to trimming and J lost 3 bases, with 14 bases between them. Per the germline V gene, CDR1 is SGHRS and CDR2 is YFSETQ. CDR3 DNA: TGCGCCAGCAGCATGGGAAAGCCAAACTACAATGAGCAGTTCTTC. Translated, it gives CASSMGKPNYNEQFF.

The sample holds one count of this clone. The rearrangement uses TRBV6-5 and TRBJ1-4; TRBD1 might be the D (5 bases). This CDR3 is built from 15 residues. Per the germline V gene, CDR1 is MNHEY and CDR2 is SVGAGI. Trimming removed 5 bases from V and 8 bases from J, with 18 bases in between. The CDR3: CASSRAQAVGEKLFF. For the CDR3, the DNA is TGTGCCAGCAGTCGCGCACAGGCCGTCGGGGAAAAACTGTTTTTT.

The rearrangement uses TRBV27 and TRBJ2-7, with 7 bases identical to TRBD2. The germline V gene encodes CDR1 MNHEY and CDR2 SMNVEV (reference sequence). The CDR3 contains 15 residues. V was pared by 6 bases and J by 3 bases, with 11 bases of the junction left unmatched. CDR3 sequence: CASSARTGGGYEQYF. For the CDR3, the DNA is TGTGCCAGCAGCGCGAGAACTGGGGGGGGCTACGAGCAGTACTTC.

The rearrangement joins TRBV5-1 to TRBJ1-6, with 8 nucleotides matching TRBD1. The CDR3 length is 15 residues. V was pared by 3 bases and J by 5 bases, with 4 bases of the junction left unmatched. Germline values: CDR1 SGHRS, CDR2 YFSETQ. The CDR3 reads CASSSDRADNSPLHF. In DNA, the CDR3 is TGCGCCAGCAGCTCGGACAGGGCGGATAATTCACCCCTCCACTTT.

The chain recombines TRBV7-9 with TRBJ1-1, with D uncertain. The germline CDR1 and CDR2 sequences are SEHNR and FQNEAQ (reference sequence). The CDR3 extends over 12 amino acids. The V gene lost 4 bases and the J gene lost 5 bases, with 8 bases spanning the gap. CDR3 sequence: CASSSPRTEAFF. The DNA for the CDR3 is TGTGCCAGCAGCTCCCCTCGAACTGAAGCTTTCTTT.

This chain connects TRBV29-1 to TRBJ1-1; unclear D gene. Germline V gene sequence: CDR1 SQVTM, CDR2 ANQGSEA. Trimming took 3 bases from V and 0 from J, leaving 5 bases between them. The CDR3 spans 12 residues. CDR3 bases: TGCAGCGTTGACGAGGTGAACACTGAAGCTTTCTTT. This sequence encodes CSVDEVNTEAFF. Combining the CDR3 with reference TRBV29-1 and TRBJ1-1 gives the whole variable domain SAVISQKPSRDICQRGTSLTIQCQVDSQVTMMFWYRQQPGQSLTLIATANQGSEATYESGFVIDKFPISRPNLTFSTLTVSNMSPEDSSIYLCSVDEVNTEAFFGQGTRLTVV.

The rearrangement links TRBV4-1 to TRBJ2-1; TRBD1 matches 7 bases. From germline, CDR1 is MGHRA and CDR2 YSYEKL. The V and J ends lost 3 bases and 9 bases, in that order; junction bases with no gene match: 11. The CDR3 consists of 15 residues. As DNA, the CDR3 is TGCGCCAGCAGCCAGAAACAGGGGAACAGGGGTGAGCAGTTCTTC. This translates into CASSQKQGNRGEQFF.

The rearrangement uses TRBV6-5 and TRBJ2-7, with D perhaps TRBD2 (6 bases). The V end was cut by 8 bases, the J end by 3 bases, with 11 bases between. Germline V CDR1 and CDR2: MNHEY, SVGAGI. The CDR3 extends over 12 amino acids. The CDR3 nucleotides are TGTGCCAGCGGGAGGTTGGACTACGAGCAGTACTTC. Translation: CASGRLDYEQYF.

This rearrangement joins TRBV4-1 to TRBJ1-5; 8 bases match TRBD1. Germline V lookup: CDR1 MGHRA, CDR2 YSYEKL. The CDR3 sequence is 14 residues long. V was clipped by 3 bases and J by 7 bases; unmatched bases: 5. The chain's CDR3 is CASSQTGERQPQHF. The CDR3 coding sequence is TGCGCCAGCAGCCAGACAGGGGAGAGGCAGCCCCAGCATTTT.

The chain is built from TRBV27 and TRBJ2-3; the D is unclear. Germline CDR1 MNHEY, CDR2 SMNVEV (reference sequence). The V end lost 10 bases, the J end lost 5 bases, and 16 bases lay between the germline ends. This CDR3 has 13 amino acids. The CDR3 DNA sequence: TGTGCCACCAAACACCCAGTGGTAGATACGCAGTATTTT. Translated: CATKHPVVDTQYF.

This chain uses TRBV6-5 with TRBJ1-1; D is unclear. Germline CDR1 MNHEY, CDR2 SVGAGI. Trimming took 7 bases from V and 11 from J, leaving 20 bases between them. This CDR3 contains 13 residues. Written as DNA, the CDR3 is TGTGCCAGCACCAATCCAAGCTTGGACCGGGCTTTCTTT. Translation: CASTNPSLDRAFF.

This clone occurred once. CDR3 sequence: CASSELNPGLAVNEQFF. CDR3 sequence (DNA): TGTGCCAGCAGTGAGCTTAACCCGGGACTAGCAGTCAATGAGCAGTTCTTC. V gene TRBV2 combines with J gene TRBJ2-1; TRBD2 agrees at 9 bases. Per germline, CDR1 SNHLY and CDR2 FYNNEI. The CDR3 extends over 17 amino acids. V shed 3 bases, J shed 6 bases, and the junction held 12 bases outside the gene matches.

This rearrangement joins TRBV7-8 to TRBJ2-1; 7 positions match TRBD1. V lost 3 bases, J lost 3 bases, and 2 bases stayed unmatched. CDR3 length: 14 residues. Per the germline V gene, CDR1 is SGHVS and CDR2 is FQNEAQ. The CDR3 DNA reads TGTGCCAGCAGCTTCGGACAGGTCTACAATGAGCAGTTCTTC. Its protein is CASSFGQVYNEQFF.

The chain combines TRBV6-5 with TRBJ1-2, with 7 bases matching TRBD1. Germline values: CDR1 MNHEY, CDR2 SVGAGI. V was pared by 6 bases and J by 3 bases, with 10 bases of the junction left unmatched. The CDR3 is made up of 15 amino acids. CDR3 in DNA: TGTGCCAGCAGCCAGCGGGACAGCGGGCACTATGGCTACACCTTC. Translated, it gives CASSQRDSGHYGYTF.

The chain links TRBV11-2 to TRBJ1-5, with 9 bases lining up with TRBD1. Germline assignment: CDR1 SGHAT and CDR2 FQNNGV. The CDR3 length is 15 residues. Trimming took 5 bases from V and 7 from J; bases not matched to a gene: 9. The CDR3: CASSPGQGIGQPQHF. The CDR3 DNA sequence: TGTGCCAGCAGCCCGGGACAGGGTATAGGGCAGCCCCAGCATTTT.

This chain uses TRBV5-1 with TRBJ2-1; D gene ambiguous. Deletions cut 0 bases from V and 0 bases from J, with 4 bases between. The germline CDR1 and CDR2 sequences are SGHRS and YFSETQ. This CDR3 contains 14 residues. The CDR3 DNA reads as TGCGCCAGCAGCTTGGATTCCTCCTACAATGAGCAGTTCTTC. Encoded protein: CASSLDSSYNEQFF.